Listed below are T cell receptor beta chains from one sample, sequenced in a study of CD8 T cells in ankylosing spondylitis. TCRdb re-called the 5' RACE reads with MiXCR, one entry per CDR3 protein. The profile shows around 250,000 distinct CDR3 sequences, approximately 11% of them singletons. The sample comprised blood, either unsorted or a sorted T cell fraction (not recorded which). All receptors come from a male donor with ankylosing spondylitis or in good health (not recorded which). The CDR3 runs from the conserved cysteine through the conserved F or W. D genes are given only for firm matches. Part of the rows lack a size; the others show once, few, many or a class for expanded clones.

v_call	clone_size	j_call	d_call	cdr3_aa	cdr3_nt
TRBV12-3/TRBV12-4	many	TRBJ2-3	NA	CASRRGRSTDTQYF	TGTGCCAGCAGGAGGGGCCGTAGCACAGATACGCAGTATTTT
TRBV6-1	many	TRBJ2-7	NA	CASSPSPDAFRSYEQYF	TGTGCCAGCAGTCCGAGCCCCGACGCCTTTAGGAGCTACGAGCAGTACTTC
TRBV3-1	many	TRBJ2-3	NA	CASSHGGRTDTQYF	TGTGCCAGCAGCCACGGGGGACGCACAGATACGCAGTATTTT
TRBV5-1	many	TRBJ1-2	NA	CASSWGKRYGYTF	TGCGCCAGCAGCTGGGGCAAAAGATATGGCTACACCTTC
TRBV2	few	TRBJ2-6	NA	CASSDRVSISGANVLTF	TGTGCCAGCAGTGACAGGGTCTCAATTTCTGGGGCCAACGTCCTGACTTTC
TRBV20-1	many	TRBJ2-1	TRBD1	CSARGATGGLYEQFF	TGCAGTGCTAGAGGGGCGACAGGGGGCCTCTATGAGCAGTTCTTC
TRBV5-6	many	TRBJ1-1	NA	CASSLKKGHQAFF	TGTGCCAGCAGCTTGAAGAAGGGGCATCAAGCTTTCTTT
TRBV12-2	NA	TRBJ1-4	NA	CASRFGLGKTVF	TGTGCAAGTCGTTTTGGTCTCGGAAAAACTGTTTTT
TRBV20-1	NA	TRBJ2-7	TRBD2	CSARDMAGSGEWGYEQYF	TGCAGTGCTAGAGATATGGCGGGTAGCGGGGAATGGGGCTACGAGCAGTACTTC
TRBV6-1	many	TRBJ2-7	TRBD1	CASSETGTGLREQYF	TGTGCCAGCAGTGAAACCGGGACAGGGTTGCGCGAGCAGTACTTC
TRBV7-2	many	TRBJ2-7	TRBD1	CASSSTGRNEQYF	TGTGCCAGCAGCTCGACAGGGCGGAACGAGCAGTACTTC
TRBV7-8	many	TRBJ1-1	NA	CASSLAGTLNTEAFF	TGTGCCAGCAGCTTAGCGGGGACATTAAACACTGAAGCTTTCTTT
TRBV6-1	NA	TRBJ1-2	TRBD1	CASSEDRGYYGYTF	TGTGCCAGCAGCGAGGACAGGGGGTACTATGGCTACACCTTC
TRBV20-1	few	TRBJ1-1	NA	CSARGVDAFF	TGCAGTGCAAGGGGGGTCGACGCTTTCTTT
TRBV6-1	NA	TRBJ2-5	TRBD2	CASSDQQGRGGETQYF	TGTGCCAGCAGTGATCAACAAGGACGGGGGGGAGAGACCCAGTACTTC
TRBV5-5	many	TRBJ2-1	TRBD1	CASSKGQGYNEQFF	TGTGCCAGCAGCAAGGGACAGGGATACAATGAGCAGTTCTTC
TRBV29-1	few	TRBJ2-7	TRBD1	CSAGQGGYEQYF	TGCAGCGCCGGACAGGGGGGGTACGAGCAGTACTTC
TRBV5-1	many	TRBJ1-2	NA	CASSLDLQGQRGYTF	TGCGCCAGCAGCTTGGACCTCCAGGGACAACGTGGCTACACCTTC
TRBV3-1	many	TRBJ2-1	TRBD2	CASSLSGGRNEQFF	TGTGCCAGCAGCCTTAGCGGGGGGAGGAATGAGCAGTTCTTC
TRBV9	many	TRBJ2-3	TRBD2	CASSVLAASGSKDTQYF	TGTGCCAGCAGCGTACTTGCGGCTAGCGGGAGTAAAGATACGCAGTATTTT
TRBV27	few	TRBJ1-1	TRBD1	CASSFIRDRGYTEAFF	TGTGCCAGCAGTTTTATCCGGGACAGGGGATACACTGAAGCTTTCTTT
TRBV12-3/TRBV12-4	many	TRBJ1-5	NA	CASSLGVNAGQPQHF	TGTGCCAGCAGTTTGGGTGTCAACGCGGGGCAGCCCCAGCATTTT
TRBV5-1	many	TRBJ1-1	NA	CASSGGGKGLSEAFF	TGCGCCAGCAGCGGTGGCGGAAAAGGGCTATCTGAAGCTTTCTTT
TRBV3-1	many	TRBJ2-1	NA	CASREHSYNEQFF	TGTGCCAGCAGGGAACACTCCTACAATGAGCAGTTCTTC
TRBV5-5	NA	TRBJ2-7	TRBD1	CASSALDRGWYEQYF	TGTGCCAGCAGCGCCCTGGACAGGGGGTGGTACGAGCAGTACTTC
TRBV5-1	many	TRBJ2-7	TRBD1	CASSLTGTGIIYEQYF	TGCGCCAGCAGCTTGACAGGGACAGGGATTATCTACGAGCAGTACTTC
TRBV20-1	many	TRBJ2-7	NA	CSVMGGAEHYEQYF	TGCAGCGTCATGGGGGGAGCGGAACACTACGAGCAGTACTTC
TRBV5-1	many	TRBJ2-1	NA	CASSSADVSRFLQQFF	TGCGCCAGCAGCTCCGCGGACGTGTCCAGGTTCCTTCAGCAGTTCTTC
TRBV9	few	TRBJ1-6	TRBD1	CASSSEGQGNSPLHF	TGTGCCAGCAGCTCGGAGGGACAGGGGAATTCACCCCTCCACTTT
TRBV7-2	many	TRBJ2-7	NA	CASSLSVAEPQYF	TGTGCCAGCAGCTTAAGCGTTGCAGAGCCTCAGTACTTC
TRBV20-1	many	TRBJ2-2	TRBD1	CSAPHRGATGELFF	TGCAGTGCGCCCCACAGGGGAGCCACCGGGGAGCTGTTTTTT
TRBV24-1	many	TRBJ2-7	NA	CATRGLSHYEQYF	TGTGCCACCCGCGGGTTGTCTCACTACGAGCAGTACTTC
TRBV12-3/TRBV12-4	many	TRBJ2-7	NA	CASSFWGLSTGEQYF	TGTGCCAGCAGTTTTTGGGGGCTGTCTACTGGCGAGCAGTACTTC
TRBV5-1	many	TRBJ2-4	TRBD1	CASSMEDRVKNIQYF	TGCGCCAGCAGCATGGAGGACAGGGTCAAAAACATTCAGTACTTC
TRBV6-5	many	TRBJ2-1	TRBD1	CASSYIGTGPYNEQFF	TGTGCCAGCAGTTACATCGGGACAGGGCCCTACAATGAGCAGTTCTTC
TRBV29-1	many	TRBJ1-1	NA	CSVGGQGWDTEAFF	TGCAGCGTTGGAGGTCAGGGCTGGGACACTGAAGCTTTCTTT
TRBV27	few	TRBJ2-1	TRBD2	CASSFRVGRASYNEQFF	TGTGCCAGCAGTTTTCGGGTCGGGAGGGCGTCCTACAATGAGCAGTTCTTC
TRBV2	NA	TRBJ2-7	NA	CALRDWGYEQYF	TGTGCCCTCCGGGACTGGGGCTACGAGCAGTACTTC
TRBV20-1	many	TRBJ2-7	TRBD2	CSARASGEAIEQYF	TGCAGTGCTAGAGCCAGCGGGGAGGCCATCGAGCAGTACTTC
TRBV12-3/TRBV12-4	many	TRBJ1-6	NA	CASSLQGYSGSPLHF	TGTGCCAGCAGTTTACAGGGTTACTCGGGTTCACCCCTCCACTTT
TRBV12-3/TRBV12-4	NA	TRBJ1-1	NA	CASSRNWQGNTEAFF	TGTGCCAGCAGCCGAAACTGGCAGGGGAACACTGAAGCTTTCTTT